Each of the 28 T cell receptor beta chains below was sequenced from the same sample in a study of blood T cell repertoires in COVID-19. TCRdb's table, derived via immunoSEQ multiplex PCR, lists solely in-frame clones and lacks some. Here the sample spans roughly 97,000 clones, around four fifths being singletons. The sequenced material came from peripheral blood. These receptors were collected from a man between 65 and 79 years old with acute or convalescent COVID-19.

The chain uses TRBV5-1 and TRBJ2-3; D is possibly TRBD2 (6 bases). Germline V CDR1 and CDR2: SGHRS, YFSETQ. V lost 7 bases, J lost 3 bases, and 15 bases lay in between. The CDR3 loop spans 14 amino acids. CDR3 nucleotides: TGCGCCAGCCTCCAGGGAGGAGAGACAGATACGCAGTATTTT. Protein sequence: CASLQGGETDTQYF.

The gene calls are TRBV19 and TRBJ1-4, with 9 bases matching TRBD1. J lost 11 bases, V lost 3 bases, and 7 bases had no gene match. Germline V gene lookup returns CDR1 LNHDA and CDR2 SQIVND (reference sequence). CDR3 size: 14 residues. The CDR3 protein is CASSIGGQGDKLFF. CDR3 DNA: TGTGCCAGTAGTATTGGGGGACAGGGAGATAAACTGTTTTTT.

The chain joins TRBV10-3 to TRBJ2-1, with TRBD2 matching 7 bases. CDR1 is ENHRY and CDR2 is SYGVKD in the germline V gene. V dropped 10 bases and J dropped 3; count of bases not matched to a gene: 6. The CDR3 is made up of 13 amino acids. The CDR3 spells CATGSGNYNEQFF. The DNA of the CDR3 is TGTGCCACCGGGAGCGGGAACTACAATGAGCAGTTCTTC.

This rearrangement joins TRBV19 to TRBJ1-5; D is perhaps TRBD1 (5 bases). The CDR3 covers 16 residues. Germline loops: CDR1 LNHDA, CDR2 SQIVND (reference sequence). The V and J ends lost 6 bases and 5 bases respectively, with 20 bases between them. In DNA, the CDR3 is TGTGCCAGTAGCCGTCTAGGGGCAGGACTACATCAGCCCCAGCATTTT. This sequence encodes CASSRLGAGLHQPQHF. The entire variable domain, with the rest obtained from reference TRBV19 and TRBJ1-5, is as follows: DGGITQSPKYLFRKEGQNVTLSCEQNLNHDAMYWYRQDPGQGLRLIYYSQIVNDFQKGDIAEGYSVSREKKESFPLTVTSAQKNPTAFYLCASSRLGAGLHQPQHFGDGTRLSIL.

V and J are TRBV2 and TRBJ2-3; D is perhaps TRBD2 (5 bases). This CDR3 is built from 14 residues. Germline CDR1 and CDR2: SNHLY and FYNNEI. V lost 4 bases and J 4 bases, leaving 12 bases between the germline ends. The CDR3 loop reads CASSATNGADTQYF. DNA for the CDR3: TGTGCCAGCAGTGCTACTAACGGGGCAGATACGCAGTATTTT.

The rearrangement joins TRBV7-8 to TRBJ2-1; possibly TRBD2 for D (5 bases). This CDR3 has 16 residues. V gave up 5 bases and J gave up 0 bases, with 14 bases separating them. CDR1 and CDR2 (germline): SGHVS, FQNEAQ. This CDR3 is CASSPFTGSSYNEQFF. The CDR3 region has the DNA TGTGCCAGCAGCCCATTTACGGGAAGCTCCTACAATGAGCAGTTCTTC.

The chain carries TRBV6-5 and TRBJ1-4, with D perhaps matching TRBD1 (5 bases). CDR3 size: 15 residues. V was cut by 5 bases and J by 5 bases, with 15 bases left in between. The germline V gene has CDR1 MNHEY and CDR2 SVGAGI. This chain's CDR3 is CASSLTENLNEKLFF. The CDR3 DNA is TGTGCCAGCAGTCTGACAGAAAATTTAAATGAAAAACTGTTTTTT.

The CDR3 region is CASSPMTSRARDEQFF. The CDR3 region has the DNA TGCGCCAGCAGCCCGATGACTAGTCGGGCCAGGGATGAGCAGTTCTTC. The chain has TRBV5-1 and TRBJ2-1; D perhaps matches TRBD2 (6 bases). Germline CDR1 is SGHRS and CDR2 is YFSETQ. V lost 4 bases and J lost 8, with 22 bases in between. CDR3 length: 16 amino acids.

The chain is built from TRBV5-1 and TRBJ2-1; TRBD1 agrees at 7 bases. In germline, CDR1 is SGHRS, CDR2 YFSETQ. J was trimmed by 3 bases and V by 3 bases; bases with no gene match: 6. CDR3 length: 15 residues. The CDR3 is CASSSTGVNYNEQFF. The CDR3 region has the DNA TGCGCCAGCAGCTCCACAGGGGTCAACTACAATGAGCAGTTCTTC.

This sequence joins TRBV6-5 and TRBJ1-3, with D perhaps matching TRBD1 (5 bases). Trimming removed 6 bases at V and 11 bases at J, with 11 bases between. The CDR3 contains 11 residues. Germline V gives CDR1 MNHEY, CDR2 SVGAGI. The CDR3 DNA sequence: TGTGCCAGCAGCCGGGGGGTCGCCATATATTTT. Protein product: CASSRGVAIYF.

V gene TRBV12-3 or TRBV12-4 combines with J gene TRBJ2-2; 8 bases are shared with TRBD2. V trimming: 7 bases; J trimming: 6 bases; junction bases outside the gene matches: 4. The CDR3 covers 13 residues. The CDR3 DNA follows: TGTGCCAGCAACCGGGGGGGTTCCGGGGAGCTGTTTTTT. Its protein product is CASNRGGSGELFF.

This chain joins TRBV5-1 and TRBJ2-7; 7 bases match TRBD2. V lost 3 bases and J lost 0; bases outside the gene matches: 15. The V gene's germline CDR1 is SGHRS and CDR2 YFSETQ. This CDR3 is built from 18 residues. CDR3 sequence: CASSSIPSGGTSSYEQYF. In DNA, the CDR3 is TGCGCCAGCAGCTCTATCCCCTCCGGGGGGACGAGCTCCTACGAGCAGTACTTC.

The V gene is TRBV5-1, the J gene TRBJ2-1, with TRBD1 matching 8 bases. The V gene end was trimmed by 0 bases and the J gene end by 7 bases; junction bases not matched to a gene: 3. Germline CDR1 and CDR2: SGHRS and YFSETQ. CDR3 length: 14 residues. CDR3: CASSLVRTGNEQFF. CDR3 nucleotide sequence: TGCGCCAGCAGCTTGGTTAGGACAGGGAATGAGCAGTTCTTC.

This chain connects TRBV7-6 to TRBJ1-1, with D possibly being TRBD1 (5 bases). Per germline, CDR1 SGHVS and CDR2 FNYEAQ. Trimming pared 4 bases from V and 0 bases from J, leaving 12 bases between. CDR3 length equals 15 residues. DNA for the CDR3: TGTGCCAGCAGCTCACAACAGGCGATGAACACTGAAGCTTTCTTT. It codes for CASSSQQAMNTEAFF.

The rearrangement links TRBV3-1 (or the pseudogene TRBV3-2) to TRBJ1-2; D unclear. Trimming left V 8 bases short and J 2 bases short, with 9 bases between. Germline assignment: CDR1 LGHDT and CDR2 YNNKEL (reference sequence). The CDR3 contains 12 residues. DNA of the CDR3: TGTGCCAGCGTTCCTTCCAACTATGGCTACACCTTC. This gives the protein CASVPSNYGYTF.

By frequency in the sample, this clone is medium-sized. The chain has TRBV9 and TRBJ2-7; D perhaps matches TRBD1 (5 bases). Germline V gene data show CDR1 as SGDLS and CDR2 as YYNGEE. V was shortened by 1 base and J by 0 bases, with 8 bases between the two germline ends. The CDR3 totals 14 residues. The CDR3: CASSVRTFSYEQYF. CDR3 sequence (DNA): TGTGCCAGCAGCGTACGGACATTCTCCTACGAGCAGTACTTC. The entire variable domain, with the rest obtained from reference TRBV9 and TRBJ2-7, is as follows: DSGVTQTPKHLITATGQRVTLRCSPRSGDLSVYWYQQSLDQGLQFLIQYYNGEERAKGNILERFSAQQFPDLHSELNLSSLELGDSALYFCASSVRTFSYEQYFGPGTRLTVT.

This chain uses TRBV19 with TRBJ2-7; TRBD1 matches at 7 bases. After removal of 8 bases from V and 9 bases from J, the junction contained 13 bases not matched to a gene. CDR3 length: 13 residues. Germline V lookup: CDR1 LNHDA, CDR2 SQIVND (reference sequence). CDR3 in amino acids: CASETTGAERQYF. CDR3 DNA: TGTGCCAGTGAAACTACAGGGGCGGAGAGGCAGTACTTC.

The chain joins TRBV3-1 (or the pseudogene TRBV3-2) to TRBJ1-1; D might be TRBD1 (5 bases). This CDR3 has 15 amino acids. Trimming shortened V by 5 bases and J by 0 bases, and 13 bases separated the two germline ends. Germline V lookup: CDR1 LGHDT, CDR2 YNNKEL (reference sequence). This chain's CDR3 is CASSGRQTLNTEAFF. In DNA, the CDR3 is TGTGCCAGCAGCGGTAGACAGACTTTGAACACTGAAGCTTTCTTT.

V is TRBV19 and J is TRBJ2-1, with 7 bases fitting TRBD2. CDR1 LNHDA and CDR2 SQIVND come from the germline V gene (reference sequence). The CDR3 contains 14 residues. The trim removed 3 bases at V and 5 bases at J, leaving 4 bases unmatched. CDR3 amino acids: CASSIRRENNEQFF. CDR3 nucleotide sequence: TGTGCCAGTAGTATTCGGCGGGAGAACAATGAGCAGTTCTTC. The whole variable domain, filled in from reference TRBV19 and TRBJ2-1, reads DGGITQSPKYLFRKEGQNVTLSCEQNLNHDAMYWYRQDPGQGLRLIYYSQIVNDFQKGDIAEGYSVSREKKESFPLTVTSAQKNPTAFYLCASSIRRENNEQFFGPGTRLTVL.

This clone was observed a few times. The chain has TRBV29-1 and TRBJ2-5, with a weak D call TRBD1 (6 bases). V was cut by 0 bases and J by 4 bases, with 12 bases left in between. The CDR3 has 14 residues. CDR1 is SQVTM and CDR2 is ANQGSEA in the germline V gene. In DNA, the CDR3 is TGCAGCGTTGAAGAGGGGGCAGGGGTAGAGACCCAGTACTTC. This encodes CSVEEGAGVETQYF.

The V and J genes are TRBV14 and TRBJ2-3, with 7 bases identical to TRBD2. The CDR3 is made up of 13 amino acids. J was trimmed by 9 bases and V by 3 bases; bases with no gene match: 6. The germline V gene encodes CDR1 SGHDN and CDR2 FVKESK. CDR3 DNA: TGTGCCAGCAGCCAGGGACTACCCGCAACGCAGTATTTT. This sequence encodes CASSQGLPATQYF.

The V and J genes are TRBV18 and TRBJ2-1; 9 positions match TRBD1. The CDR3 spans 15 residues. V was pared by 3 bases and J by 4 bases, with 4 bases of the junction left unmatched. Germline values: CDR1 KGHSH, CDR2 LQKENI. The CDR3 DNA reads as TGTGCCAGCTCACCGCAGGGACAGGGTTACAATGAGCAGTTCTTC. Protein product: CASSPQGQGYNEQFF.

J is TRBJ1-6 and V is TRBV30; 9 nucleotides line up with TRBD1. Losses at the gene ends were 0 bases for V and 7 bases for J; bases not matched to a gene: 4. The CDR3 is 15 amino acids. Germline V gene data show CDR1 as GTSNPN and CDR2 as SVGIG (reference sequence). The CDR3 DNA reads TGTGCCTGGAGTGTACCAGGGACAGGGAATTCACCCCTCCACTTT. It yields the protein CAWSVPGTGNSPLHF.

The chain carries TRBV6-2 or TRBV6-3 and TRBJ2-6; no clear D. Trimming stripped 0 bases from V and 1 base from J, with 7 bases between. Per germline, CDR1 MNHEY and CDR2 SVGEGT. The CDR3 is 16 amino acids. The CDR3 reads CASSYSSKSGANVLTF. The DNA of the CDR3 is TGTGCCAGCAGTTACTCGAGTAAGTCTGGGGCCAACGTCCTGACTTTC.

The rearrangement joins TRBV9 to TRBJ2-7, with a weak D call TRBD2 (5 bases). The germline gives CDR1 SGDLS, CDR2 YYNGEE. Trimming shortened V by 2 bases and J by 0 bases, and 9 bases separated the two germline ends. The CDR3 is 14 amino acids. The CDR3 loop reads CASSVPEGSYEQYF. The CDR3 nucleotides are TGTGCCAGCAGCGTCCCCGAGGGCTCCTACGAGCAGTACTTC.

The chain carries TRBV30 and TRBJ1-2; 9 nucleotides align to TRBD1. Losses at the gene ends were 2 bases for V and 5 bases for J; bases not matched to a gene: 6. Looked up from germline, CDR1 is GTSNPN and CDR2 is SVGIG (reference sequence). The CDR3 totals 14 residues. The CDR3 coding sequence is TGTGCCTGGAGTTTCGCACAGGGGGCGTATGGCTACACCTTC. This codes for CAWSFAQGAYGYTF.

The V gene is TRBV11-2, the J gene TRBJ2-5; D ambiguous. Germline V gene sequence: CDR1 SGHAT, CDR2 FQNNGV. Trimming removed 4 bases at V and 0 bases at J, with 15 bases between. The CDR3 is 16 residues long. CDR3 region: CASSSTTARYQETQYF. For the CDR3, the DNA is TGTGCCAGCAGCTCCACAACGGCCAGGTACCAAGAGACCCAGTACTTC. The whole variable domain, remainder taken from reference TRBV11-2 and TRBJ2-5, is EAGVAQSPRYKIIEKRQSVAFWCNPISGHATLYWYQQILGQGPKLLIQFQNNGVVDDSQLPKDRFSAERLKGVDSTLKIQPAKLEDSAVYLCASSSTTARYQETQYFGPGTRLLVL.

The rearrangement joins TRBV7-9 to TRBJ1-6; D call uncertain. CDR3 length: 15 amino acids. The germline V gene encodes CDR1 SEHNR and CDR2 FQNEAQ (reference sequence). Trimming left V 8 bases short and J 0 bases short, with 11 bases between. CDR3 nucleotide sequence: TGTGCCAGCCGAGGCGGTAGCTCCTATAATTCACCCCTCCACTTT. Its protein is CASRGGSSYNSPLHF.